This TCR beta chain was captured by sequencing in a study of T cell responses to AZD1222 COVID-19 vaccine. Study-wide results and caveats: Repertoire collection took place solely once the T cell response had peaked. Once two AZD1222 doses were given, Spike-specific TCR breadth and depth went up. There were mostly white British donors and more females than males, and clonal diversity was possibly underestimated.

With regard to this clone: As yet, its antigen is unknown.

Only in-frame clones appear in the TCRdb table, and some are missing; sequencing was by immunoSEQ multiplex PCR. The top ten hold approximately 1.2% of the sample, which has about 110,000 clones, roughly nine tenths seen once. Sequenced here: peripheral blood, sampled on day 0 of AZD1222 vaccination. This TCR came from an adult in good health.

The CDR3 spells CATSDLMGFEAFF. The CDR3 DNA is TGTGCCACCAGTGATTTGATGGGTTTTGAAGCTTTCTTT. V usage is TRBV24-1 and J usage is TRBJ1-1; no clear D gene. This CDR3 has 13 residues. Germline V CDR1 and CDR2: KGHDR, SFDVKD. Trimming shortened V by 0 bases and J by 7 bases, and 8 bases separated the two germline ends.